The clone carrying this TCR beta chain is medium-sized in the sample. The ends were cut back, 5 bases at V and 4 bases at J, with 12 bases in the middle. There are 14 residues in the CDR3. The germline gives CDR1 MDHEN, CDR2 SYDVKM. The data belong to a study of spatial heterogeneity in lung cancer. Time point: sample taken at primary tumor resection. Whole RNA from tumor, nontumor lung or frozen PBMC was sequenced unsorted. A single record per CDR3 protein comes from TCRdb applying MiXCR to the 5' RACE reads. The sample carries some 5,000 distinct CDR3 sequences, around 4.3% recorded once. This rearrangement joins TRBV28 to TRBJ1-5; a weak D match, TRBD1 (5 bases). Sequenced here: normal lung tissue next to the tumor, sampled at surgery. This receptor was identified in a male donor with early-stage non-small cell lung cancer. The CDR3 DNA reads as TGTGCCAGCAGTACACAGGAAGGGAATCAGCCCCAGCATTTT. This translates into CASSTQEGNQPQHF.